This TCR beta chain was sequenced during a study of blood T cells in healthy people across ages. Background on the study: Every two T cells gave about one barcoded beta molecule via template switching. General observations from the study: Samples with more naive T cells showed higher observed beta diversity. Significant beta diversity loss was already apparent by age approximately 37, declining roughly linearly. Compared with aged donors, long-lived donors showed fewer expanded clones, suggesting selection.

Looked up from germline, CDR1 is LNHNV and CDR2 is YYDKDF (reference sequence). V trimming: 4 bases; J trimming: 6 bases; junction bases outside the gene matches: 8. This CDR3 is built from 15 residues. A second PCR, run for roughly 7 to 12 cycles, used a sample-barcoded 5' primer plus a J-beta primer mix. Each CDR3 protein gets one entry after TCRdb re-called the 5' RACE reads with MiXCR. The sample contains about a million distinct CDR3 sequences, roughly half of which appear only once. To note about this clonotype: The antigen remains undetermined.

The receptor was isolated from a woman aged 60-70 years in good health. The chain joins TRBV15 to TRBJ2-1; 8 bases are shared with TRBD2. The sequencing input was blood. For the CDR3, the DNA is TGTGCCACCAGCACTCATAGCGGGGCCCCCAATGAGCAGTTCTTC. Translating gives CATSTHSGAPNEQFF.